This record looks at one T cell receptor (beta chain) sequence and its context. Its antigen is still unknown. The table came from immunoSEQ multiplex PCR; TCRdb's copy has only in-frame clones and leaves some out. The sample has some 80,000 clones, roughly nine tenths seen once. This record comes from a study of T cell responses to AZD1222 COVID-19 vaccine. Study conclusions and caveats: A mostly white British donor set with more females was recruited, and clonal diversity was possibly underestimated.

The trim removed 0 bases at V and 11 bases at J, leaving 9 bases unmatched. The CDR3 has 14 amino acids. Germline CDR1 is WSHSY and CDR2 is SAAADI. The sample was peripheral blood, taken on day 0 of AZD1222 vaccination. This sequence joins TRBV10-2 and TRBJ1-1, with 7 positions matching TRBD1. The clonotype originates from an adult in good health. The CDR3 region is CASSESDRQGTAFF. For the CDR3, the DNA is TGCGCCAGCAGTGAGTCGGACAGACAGGGAACGGCTTTCTTT.